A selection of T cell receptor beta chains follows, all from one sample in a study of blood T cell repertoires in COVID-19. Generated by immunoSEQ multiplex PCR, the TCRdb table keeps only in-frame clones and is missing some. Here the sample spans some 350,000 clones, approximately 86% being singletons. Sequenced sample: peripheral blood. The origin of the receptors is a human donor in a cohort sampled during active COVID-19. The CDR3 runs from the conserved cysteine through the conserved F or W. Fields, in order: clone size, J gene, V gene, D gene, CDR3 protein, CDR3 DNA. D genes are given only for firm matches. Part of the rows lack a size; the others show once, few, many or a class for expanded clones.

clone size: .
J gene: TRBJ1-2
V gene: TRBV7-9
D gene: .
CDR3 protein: CASSPSGAYGYTF
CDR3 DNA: TGTGCCAGCAGCCCCTCAGGGGCCTATGGCTACACCTTC

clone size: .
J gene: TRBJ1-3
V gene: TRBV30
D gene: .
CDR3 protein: CAWDTQEAIYF
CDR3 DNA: TGTGCCTGGGATACCCAGGAGGCCATATATTTT

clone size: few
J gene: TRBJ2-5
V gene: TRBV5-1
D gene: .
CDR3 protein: CASSLGLRQETQYF
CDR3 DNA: TGCGCCAGCAGCTTGGGGCTCAGACAAGAGACCCAGTACTTC

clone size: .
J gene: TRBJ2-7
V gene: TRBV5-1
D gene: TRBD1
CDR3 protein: CASSATGGHEQYF
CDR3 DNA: TGCGCCAGCAGCGCAACAGGGGGCCACGAGCAGTACTTC

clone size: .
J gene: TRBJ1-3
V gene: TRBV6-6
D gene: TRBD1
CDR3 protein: CASSRTGVSGNTIYF
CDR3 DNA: TGTGCCAGCAGCAGGACAGGGGTCTCTGGAAACACCATATATTTT

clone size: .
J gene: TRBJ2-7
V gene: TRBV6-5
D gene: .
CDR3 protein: CASSSQFEQYF
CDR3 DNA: TGTGCCAGCAGTTCCCAATTCGAGCAGTACTTC

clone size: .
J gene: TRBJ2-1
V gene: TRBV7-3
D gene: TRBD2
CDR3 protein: CASSLRGGASYNEQFF
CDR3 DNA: TGTGCCAGCAGCCTTCGCGGGGGGGCCTCCTACAATGAGCAGTTCTTC

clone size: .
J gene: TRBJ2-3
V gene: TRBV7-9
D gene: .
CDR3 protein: CASSLELPGDTQYF
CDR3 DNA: TGTGCCAGCAGCTTAGAACTACCGGGAGATACGCAGTATTTT

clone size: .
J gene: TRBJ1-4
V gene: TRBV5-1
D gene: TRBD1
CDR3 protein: CASSEDRVGEKLFF
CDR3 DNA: TGCGCCAGCAGCGAGGACAGGGTGGGTGAAAAACTGTTTTTT

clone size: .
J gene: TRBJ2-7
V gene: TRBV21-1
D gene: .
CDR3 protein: CASSNGAFCTFYEQYF
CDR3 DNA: TGTGCCAGCAGCAATGGGGCGTTCTGTACCTTCTACGAGCAGTACTTC

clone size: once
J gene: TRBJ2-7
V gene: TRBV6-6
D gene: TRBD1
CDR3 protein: CASSYSRDRVHEQYF
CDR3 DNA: TGTGCCAGCAGTTACTCGAGGGACAGGGTACACGAGCAGTACTTC

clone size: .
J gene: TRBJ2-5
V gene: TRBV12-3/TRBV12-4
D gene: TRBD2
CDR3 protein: CASGGGIQETQYF
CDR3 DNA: TGTGCCAGTGGGGGGGGTATCCAAGAGACCCAGTACTTC

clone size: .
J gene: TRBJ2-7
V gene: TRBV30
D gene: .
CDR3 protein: CAWSIGGHEQYF
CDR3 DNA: TGTGCCTGGAGCATTGGGGGCCACGAGCAGTACTTC

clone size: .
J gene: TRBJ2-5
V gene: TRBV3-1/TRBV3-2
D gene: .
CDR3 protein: CASSQGRGETQYF
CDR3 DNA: TGTGCCAGCAGCCAAGGTCGGGGAGAGACCCAGTACTTC

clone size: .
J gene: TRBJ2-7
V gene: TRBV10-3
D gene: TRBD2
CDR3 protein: CAISEEGLAFYEQYF
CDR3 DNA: TGTGCCATCAGTGAGGAGGGACTAGCCTTCTACGAGCAGTACTTC

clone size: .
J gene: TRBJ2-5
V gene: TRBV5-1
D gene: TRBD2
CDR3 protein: CASSLWASGGQETQYF
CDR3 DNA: TGCGCCAGCAGCTTGTGGGCTAGCGGGGGGCAAGAGACCCAGTACTTC

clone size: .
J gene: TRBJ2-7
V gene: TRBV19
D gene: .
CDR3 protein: CASGYRVVKEQYF
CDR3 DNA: TGTGCCAGTGGATACAGGGTCGTGAAAGAGCAGTACTTC

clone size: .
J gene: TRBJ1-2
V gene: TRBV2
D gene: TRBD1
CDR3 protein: CARGPRDRGLDFDGYTF
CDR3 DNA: TGTGCCAGAGGTCCCAGGGACAGGGGATTGGATTTTGATGGCTACACCTTC

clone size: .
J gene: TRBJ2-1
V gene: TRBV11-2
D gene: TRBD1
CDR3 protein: CASSWGQFVYEQFF
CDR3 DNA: TGTGCCAGCAGCTGGGGACAGTTTGTGTATGAGCAGTTCTTC

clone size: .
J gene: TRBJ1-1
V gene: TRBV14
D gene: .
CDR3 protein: CASSLLGGGKGRRTEAFF
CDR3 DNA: TGTGCCAGCAGCCTTCTAGGTGGCGGAAAGGGGCGGCGCACTGAAGCTTTCTTT

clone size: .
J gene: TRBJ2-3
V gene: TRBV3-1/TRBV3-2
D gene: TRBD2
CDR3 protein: CASSPRLASSTDTQYF
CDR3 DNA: TGTGCCAGCAGCCCCCGACTAGCTTCTAGCACAGATACGCAGTATTTT

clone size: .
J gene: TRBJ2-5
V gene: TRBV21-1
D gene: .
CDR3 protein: CASSKAIEGVETQYF
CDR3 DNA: TGTGCCAGCAGCAAAGCGATAGAAGGGGTGGAGACCCAGTACTTC

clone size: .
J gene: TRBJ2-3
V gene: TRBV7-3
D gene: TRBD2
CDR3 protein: CASSPLLAGGATDTQYF
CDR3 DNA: TGTGCCAGCAGCCCGCTCCTAGCGGGAGGGGCCACAGATACGCAGTATTTT

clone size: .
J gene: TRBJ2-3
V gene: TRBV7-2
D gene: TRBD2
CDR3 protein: CASSRRFGERGAAFPQYF
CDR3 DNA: TGTGCCAGCAGCCGGCGGTTTGGAGAGCGGGGGGCGGCCTTTCCGCAGTATTTT

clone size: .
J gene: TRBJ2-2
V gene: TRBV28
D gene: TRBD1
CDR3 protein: CASSSRDRDTGELFF
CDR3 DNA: TGTGCCAGCAGTTCCCGGGACAGGGACACCGGGGAGCTGTTTTTT

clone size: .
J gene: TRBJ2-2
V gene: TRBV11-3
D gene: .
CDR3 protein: CASSSRQGGNTGELFF
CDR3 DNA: TGTGCCAGCAGCTCCCGACAAGGAGGGAACACCGGGGAGCTGTTTTTT

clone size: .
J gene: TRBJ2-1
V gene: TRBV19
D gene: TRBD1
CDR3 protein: CASSIRDRGLHEQFF
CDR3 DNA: TGTGCCAGTAGTATCCGGGACAGGGGGCTCCATGAGCAGTTCTTC

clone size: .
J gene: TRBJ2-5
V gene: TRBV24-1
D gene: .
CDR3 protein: CATSDGAELQETQYF
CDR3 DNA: TGTGCCACCAGTGATGGAGCGGAACTGCAAGAGACCCAGTACTTC

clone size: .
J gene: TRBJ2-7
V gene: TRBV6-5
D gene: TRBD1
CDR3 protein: CASSPGTGYEQYF
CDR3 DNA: TGTGCCAGCAGTCCCGGGACAGGTTACGAGCAGTACTTC

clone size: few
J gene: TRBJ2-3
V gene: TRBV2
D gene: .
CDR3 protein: CASAPESTDTQYF
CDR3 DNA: TGTGCCAGCGCCCCAGAAAGTACAGATACGCAGTATTTT

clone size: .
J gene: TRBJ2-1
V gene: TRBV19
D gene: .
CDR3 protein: CASRRPTGTNEQFF
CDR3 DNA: TGTGCCAGCCGACGGCCCACAGGGACCAATGAGCAGTTCTTC

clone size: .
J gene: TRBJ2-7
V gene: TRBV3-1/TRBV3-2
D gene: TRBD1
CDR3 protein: CASSRQGAGGEGYEQYF
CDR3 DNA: TGTGCCAGCAGCCGCCAGGGGGCCGGCGGGGAAGGCTACGAGCAGTACTTC

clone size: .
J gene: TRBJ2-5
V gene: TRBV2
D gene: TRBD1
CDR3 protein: CASSEATGSQYF
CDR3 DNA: TGTGCCAGCAGTGAGGCGACAGGGTCCCAGTACTTC

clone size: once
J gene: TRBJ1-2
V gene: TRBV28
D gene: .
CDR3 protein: CASSSTGRGGYTF
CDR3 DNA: TGTGCCAGCAGTAGCACAGGGCGAGGAGGCTACACCTTC

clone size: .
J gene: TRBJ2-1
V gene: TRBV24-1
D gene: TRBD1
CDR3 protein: CATGTGQGINEQFF
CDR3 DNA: TGTGCCACCGGGACAGGACAGGGGATCAATGAGCAGTTCTTC

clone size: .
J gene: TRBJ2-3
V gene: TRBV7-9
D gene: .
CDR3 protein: CASSLAFRDDTQYF
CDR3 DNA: TGTGCCAGCAGCTTAGCGTTCAGGGATGATACGCAGTATTTT

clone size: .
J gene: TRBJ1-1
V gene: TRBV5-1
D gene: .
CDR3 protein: CASSPGENTEAFF
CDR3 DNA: TGCGCCAGCAGCCCCGGTGAGAACACTGAAGCTTTCTTT

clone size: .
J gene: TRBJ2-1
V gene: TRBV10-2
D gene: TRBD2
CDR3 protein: CAIETSGRPNEQFF
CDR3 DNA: TGCGCCATCGAGACTAGCGGGAGACCCAATGAGCAGTTCTTC

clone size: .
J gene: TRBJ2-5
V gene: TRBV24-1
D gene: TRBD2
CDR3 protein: CATSEGGRETQYF
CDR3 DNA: TGTGCCACCAGTGAGGGAGGGAGGGAGACCCAGTACTTC

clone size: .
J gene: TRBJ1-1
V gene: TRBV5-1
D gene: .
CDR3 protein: CASSLAGEAFF
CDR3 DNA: TGCGCCAGCAGCTTAGCAGGTGAAGCTTTCTTT

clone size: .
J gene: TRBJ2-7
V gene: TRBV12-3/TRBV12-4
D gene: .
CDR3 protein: CASSLAGHEQYF
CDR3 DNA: TGTGCCAGCAGTTTAGCGGGCCACGAGCAGTACTTC